A selection of T cell receptor beta chains follows, all from one sample in a study of glioma-infiltrating T cells after dendritic cell vaccination. The table came from immunoSEQ multiplex PCR; TCRdb's copy has only in-frame clones and leaves some out. Of about 100,000 clones listed, around 80% are singletons. The material sequenced was blood, taken after dendritic cell vaccination. These receptors were collected from a human donor with glioblastoma. Both conserved end residues are trimmed from each CDR3. D genes are given only for firm matches.

CDR3aa: ASSVGTGRRGNQPQH; j_gene: TRBJ1-5; d_gene: TRBD1; v_gene: TRBV2
CDR3aa: ASSTLESIYEQY; j_gene: TRBJ2-7; d_gene: NA; v_gene: TRBV28
CDR3aa: ASREGVGGEETQY; j_gene: TRBJ2-5; d_gene: NA; v_gene: TRBV2
CDR3aa: ASSLVSGSHNEQF; j_gene: TRBJ2-1; d_gene: TRBD2; v_gene: TRBV27
CDR3aa: ASSWGGSGEKLF; j_gene: TRBJ1-4; d_gene: NA; v_gene: TRBV5-1
CDR3aa: ASRRGSSYNSPLH; j_gene: TRBJ1-6; d_gene: NA; v_gene: TRBV6-5
CDR3aa: AIGYRVGTEAF; j_gene: TRBJ1-1; d_gene: NA; v_gene: TRBV10-3
CDR3aa: ASSQGTTRDYGYT; j_gene: TRBJ1-2; d_gene: NA; v_gene: TRBV5-1
CDR3aa: ASSVSAGMAMEQY; j_gene: TRBJ2-7; d_gene: NA; v_gene: TRBV6-1
CDR3aa: ASTVTGFEDTQY; j_gene: TRBJ2-3; d_gene: TRBD1; v_gene: TRBV6-5
CDR3aa: ASRPSTGVETQY; j_gene: TRBJ2-5; d_gene: TRBD1; v_gene: TRBV5-1
CDR3aa: AISVSPVGATNEKLF; j_gene: TRBJ1-4; d_gene: NA; v_gene: TRBV10-3
CDR3aa: ASSLAGGVGYT; j_gene: TRBJ1-2; d_gene: NA; v_gene: TRBV5-4
CDR3aa: ASSSYSYEQY; j_gene: TRBJ2-7; d_gene: NA; v_gene: TRBV6-5
CDR3aa: ASRTAGTGGPQPQH; j_gene: TRBJ1-5; d_gene: TRBD1; v_gene: TRBV27
CDR3aa: ASQTGTTGELF; j_gene: TRBJ2-2; d_gene: TRBD1; v_gene: TRBV28
CDR3aa: ASSFSGLLTDTQY; j_gene: TRBJ2-3; d_gene: NA; v_gene: TRBV6-5
CDR3aa: AWTQGVHTDTQY; j_gene: TRBJ2-3; d_gene: TRBD1; v_gene: TRBV30
CDR3aa: ASSLDGDDYLSYT; j_gene: TRBJ1-2; d_gene: NA; v_gene: TRBV7-9
CDR3aa: ASSQDRGVNGYT; j_gene: TRBJ1-2; d_gene: NA; v_gene: TRBV4-1
CDR3aa: ASRQGGGYGYT; j_gene: TRBJ1-2; d_gene: NA; v_gene: TRBV6-1
CDR3aa: ASGLRGTGELF; j_gene: TRBJ2-2; d_gene: NA; v_gene: TRBV12-5
CDR3aa: ASSQGGGGRGETQY; j_gene: TRBJ2-5; d_gene: NA; v_gene: TRBV4-1
CDR3aa: ASSLVAQQETQY; j_gene: TRBJ2-5; d_gene: NA; v_gene: TRBV7-2
CDR3aa: ASSSGRQEGQGTDTQY; j_gene: TRBJ2-3; d_gene: TRBD1; v_gene: TRBV11-2
CDR3aa: ASTRGSGANVLT; j_gene: TRBJ2-6; d_gene: NA; v_gene: TRBV6-5
CDR3aa: ASSEALRGPNNQPQH; j_gene: TRBJ1-5; d_gene: NA; v_gene: TRBV2
CDR3aa: AISGDNYGYT; j_gene: TRBJ1-2; d_gene: NA; v_gene: TRBV10-3
CDR3aa: AWSVWTSGNYNEQF; j_gene: TRBJ2-1; d_gene: TRBD2; v_gene: TRBV30
CDR3aa: ASNPVGEASYEQY; j_gene: TRBJ2-7; d_gene: NA; v_gene: TRBV2
CDR3aa: ASSWLEGLGEQY; j_gene: TRBJ2-7; d_gene: NA; v_gene: TRBV28
CDR3aa: ASSLTGEANYGYT; j_gene: TRBJ1-2; d_gene: TRBD1; v_gene: TRBV5-1
CDR3aa: ASSLSGRERGEQY; j_gene: TRBJ2-7; d_gene: TRBD2; v_gene: TRBV5-1